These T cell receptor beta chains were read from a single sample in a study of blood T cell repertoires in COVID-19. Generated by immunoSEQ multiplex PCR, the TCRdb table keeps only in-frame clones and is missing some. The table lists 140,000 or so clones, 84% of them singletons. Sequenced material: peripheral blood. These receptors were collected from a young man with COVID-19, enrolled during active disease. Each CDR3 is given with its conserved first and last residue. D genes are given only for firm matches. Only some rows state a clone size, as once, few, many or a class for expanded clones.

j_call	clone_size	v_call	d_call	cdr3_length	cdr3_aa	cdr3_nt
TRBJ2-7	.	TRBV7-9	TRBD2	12	CASAGVVYEQYF	TGTGCCTCTGCGGGAGTTGTCTACGAGCAGTACTTC
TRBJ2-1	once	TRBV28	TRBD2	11	CASSSGTRGFF	TGTGCCAGCAGCTCCGGGACTAGGGGGTTCTTC
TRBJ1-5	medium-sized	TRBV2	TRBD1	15	CASRRQGAGNQPQHF	TGTGCCAGCAGGAGACAGGGGGCCGGCAATCAGCCCCAGCATTTT
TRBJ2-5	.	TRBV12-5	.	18	CASGLVKVRGWVQETQYF	TGTGCTAGTGGTTTGGTAAAGGTCAGGGGTTGGGTACAAGAGACCCAGTACTTC
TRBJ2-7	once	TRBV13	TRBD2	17	CASSRGGFTKRGYEQYF	TGTGCCAGCAGCCGGGGGGGCTTCACCAAGAGGGGCTACGAGCAGTACTTC
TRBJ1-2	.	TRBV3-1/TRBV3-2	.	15	CASSPRTVDNYGYTF	TGTGCCAGCAGCCCACGGACAGTCGATAACTATGGCTACACCTTC
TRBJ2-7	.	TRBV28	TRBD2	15	CASRDVAGGPHEQYF	TGTGCCAGCAGGGACGTAGCGGGAGGGCCCCACGAGCAGTACTTC
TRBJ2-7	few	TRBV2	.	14	CASRLNWQGSEQYF	TGTGCCAGCAGGCTTAACTGGCAGGGGAGCGAGCAGTACTTC
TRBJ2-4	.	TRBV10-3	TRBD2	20	CAISAGLAGVAGQDKNIQYF	TGTGCCATCAGTGCGGGACTAGCGGGAGTGGCAGGTCAGGACAAAAACATTCAGTACTTC
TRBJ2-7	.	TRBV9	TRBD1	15	CASSVEGTGGSEQYF	TGTGCCAGCAGCGTAGAGGGGACAGGGGGGAGCGAGCAGTACTTC
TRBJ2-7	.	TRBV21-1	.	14	CANRRSRDIYEQYF	TGTGCCAACCGAAGGTCCCGGGACATATACGAGCAGTACTTC
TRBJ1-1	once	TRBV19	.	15	CASRWGGRMNTEAFF	TGTGCCAGTAGGTGGGGAGGGAGGATGAACACTGAAGCTTTCTTT
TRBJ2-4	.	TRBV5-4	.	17	CASSLPSMTGAKNIQYF	TGTGCCAGCAGCTTGCCTTCCATGACAGGAGCCAAAAACATTCAGTACTTC
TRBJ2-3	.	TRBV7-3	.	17	CASSLQGGSGSTDTQYF	TGTGCCAGCAGCCTTCAAGGCGGTAGCGGAAGCACAGATACGCAGTATTTT
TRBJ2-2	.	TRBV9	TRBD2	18	CASSEPPRTSAYTGELFF	TGTGCCAGCAGCGAGCCCCCTCGAACTAGCGCGTACACCGGGGAGCTGTTTTTT
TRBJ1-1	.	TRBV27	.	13	CASSLREITEAFF	TGTGCCAGCAGTTTGAGAGAGATAACTGAAGCTTTCTTT
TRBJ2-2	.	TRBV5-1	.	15	CASSNGRQSGGELFF	TGCGCCAGCAGTAATGGCCGTCAGTCGGGCGGGGAGCTGTTTTTT
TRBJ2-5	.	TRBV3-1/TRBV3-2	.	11	CASSHRETQYF	TGTGCCAGCAGCCACAGAGAGACCCAGTACTTC
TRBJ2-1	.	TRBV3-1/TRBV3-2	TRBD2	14	CASSPTSGNDEQFF	TGTGCCAGCAGCCCAACTAGCGGGAATGATGAGCAGTTCTTC
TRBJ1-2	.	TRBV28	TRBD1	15	CASSPRDRLVYGYTF	TGTGCCAGCAGCCCTAGGGACAGACTTGTCTATGGCTACACCTTC
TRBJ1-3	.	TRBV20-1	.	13	CSASAETGNTIYF	TGCAGTGCTAGTGCGGAGACTGGAAACACCATATATTTT
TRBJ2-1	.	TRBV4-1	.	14	CASSRGEGLDEQFF	TGCGCCAGCAGCCGAGGAGAGGGTTTGGATGAGCAGTTCTTC
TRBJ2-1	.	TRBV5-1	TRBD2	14	CASSLVGLHNEQFF	TGCGCCAGCAGCTTGGTGGGACTACACAATGAGCAGTTCTTC
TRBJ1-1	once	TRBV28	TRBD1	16	CASSLGQEGRSTEAFF	TGTGCCAGCAGTTTGGGACAGGAAGGGCGTAGTACTGAAGCTTTCTTT
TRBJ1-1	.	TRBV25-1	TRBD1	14	CASSDSGQAHEAFF	TGTGCCAGCAGTGATAGTGGACAGGCCCATGAAGCTTTCTTT
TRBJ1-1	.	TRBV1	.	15	CTSSNAHGPGTEAFF	TGCACCAGCAGCAATGCGCACGGGCCAGGGACTGAAGCTTTCTTT
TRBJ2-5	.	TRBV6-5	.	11	CASSSSETQYF	TGTGCCAGCAGTTCCAGTGAGACCCAGTACTTC
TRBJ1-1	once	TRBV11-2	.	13	CASSLGTDTEAFF	TGTGCCAGCAGCTTAGGGACAGACACTGAAGCTTTCTTT
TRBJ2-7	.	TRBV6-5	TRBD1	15	CASSYSQGGGYEQYF	TGTGCCAGCAGTTACTCGCAAGGGGGCGGGTACGAGCAGTACTTC
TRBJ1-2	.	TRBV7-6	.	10	CASSSGGYTF	TGTGCCAGCAGTTCGGGTGGCTACACCTTC
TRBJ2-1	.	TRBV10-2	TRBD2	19	CASSPPIAGEVLRTNEQFF	TGCGCCAGCAGTCCCCCCATAGCGGGAGAGGTACTTCGTACCAATGAGCAGTTCTTC
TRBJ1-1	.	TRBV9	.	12	CASSGGDTEAFF	TGTGCCAGCAGCGGAGGTGACACTGAAGCTTTCTTT
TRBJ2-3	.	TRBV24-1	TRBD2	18	CATSDGLAGGGPTDTQYF	TGTGCCACCAGTGATGGACTAGCGGGAGGAGGCCCGACAGATACGCAGTATTTT
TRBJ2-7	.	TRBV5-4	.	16	CASSLGGLAETREQYF	TGTGCCAGCAGCTTGGGAGGGTTGGCGGAGACCCGAGAGCAGTACTTC
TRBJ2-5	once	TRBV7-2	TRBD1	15	CASSLAGTVKETQYF	TGTGCCAGCAGCTTAGCGGGGACAGTTAAAGAGACCCAGTACTTC
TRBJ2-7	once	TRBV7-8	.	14	CASRADSQGYEQYF	TGTGCCAGCAGAGCGGACAGCCAAGGGTACGAGCAGTACTTC
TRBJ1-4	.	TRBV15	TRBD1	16	CATSRENRGLGEKLFF	TGTGCCACCAGCAGAGAAAACAGGGGTTTGGGAGAAAAACTGTTTTTT